This record looks at one T cell receptor (beta chain) sequence and its context. Its specificity is not known. This record belongs to a study of T cell responses to AZD1222 COVID-19 vaccine. The V gene's germline CDR1 is SGHNT and CDR2 YYREEE (reference sequence). This CDR3 region has 13 residues. Losses at the gene ends were 4 bases for V and 7 bases for J; bases not matched to a gene: 3. Using immunoSEQ multiplex PCR, the repertoire was profiled, and TCRdb retains in-frame clones only, with some absent. The sample holds 150,000 or so clones, roughly four fifths seen once. Whole-study findings and limits: At 160-218 and 743-854, vaccine-associated CD4 TCRs were dominant, and they spanned spike.

The origin of this receptor is an adult in good health. The rearrangement joins TRBV5-4 to TRBJ2-5; the match to TRBD1 covers 11 bases. Specimen: peripheral blood, collected on day 0 of MenACWY control vaccination. CDR3 DNA: TGTGCCAGCAGCCTCGGGACAGGGGGGACCCAGTACTTC. Translation gives CASSLGTGGTQYF.